Below, one TCR beta chain is given with its context. Antigen specificity is unknown. The data stem from a study of OX40 agonist ivuxolimab in advanced cancers. Study-wide background: The group had a mean age of around 64 years, ranged from about 23 to 85, and was 82.7% male. Partial responses were seen in three patients, one with hepatocellular carcinoma and two with cutaneous melanoma. Study-level points and caveats: Expanded clones tended on average to be more numerous among CD8+ T cells than CD4+.

Autoimmune disease history or systemic immunosuppression disqualified patients. The CDR3 contains 14 residues. The ends lost 4 bases at V and 2 bases at J; junction bases unmatched: 5. In germline, CDR1 is SGHTA, CDR2 FQGTGA. Sequenced by immunoSEQ multiplex PCR; TCRdb stores in-frame clones only, minus some. Found here are about 62,000 clones, 85% of them singletons; the top ten hold approximately 3.6%. This TCR derives from an adult with an advanced solid tumor such as melanoma, head and neck, liver or kidney cancer. The chain carries TRBV7-3 and TRBJ2-7, with 7 bases fitting TRBD1. The sequenced sample was CD4+ or CD8+ T cells sorted from blood, obtained in a trial of the OX40 agonist ivuxolimab. CDR3 coding DNA: TGTGCCAGCAGCTACGGACAGGCCCCCTACGAGCAGTACTTC. This codes for CASSYGQAPYEQYF. Full variable domain (missing parts from reference TRBV7-3 and TRBJ2-7): GAGVSQTPSNKVTEKGKYVELRCDPISGHTALYWYRQSLGQGPEFLIYFQGTGAADDSGLPNDRFFAVRPEGSVSTLKIQRTERGDSAVYLCASSYGQAPYEQYFGPGTRLTVT.